The 8 T cell receptor beta chains below were found in one sample sequenced in a study of PD-1 blockade in mismatch repair-deficient tumors. Clones were sequenced by immunoSEQ multiplex PCR, and TCRdb holds only the in-frame ones, with some missing. Among under 150,000 clones listed, about 88% were seen once. The sequenced sample was peripheral blood, obtained roughly 70 weeks after starting pembrolizumab. These receptors all stem from an adult with mismatch repair-deficient cancer.

The chain links TRBV5-6 to TRBJ2-1, with 9 bases lining up with TRBD2. The CDR3 has 16 residues. Germline V gives CDR1 SGHDT, CDR2 YYEEEE. V trimming: 7 bases; J trimming: 3 bases; junction bases outside the gene matches: 11. This CDR3 reads CASQVGTSTYYNEQFF. CDR3 in DNA: TGTGCCAGCCAAGTAGGGACTAGCACCTACTACAATGAGCAGTTCTTC.

This clone was observed a single time. CDR3 DNA: TGCAGCGTTGAAAGGGGACCCCTGGGGGCTTTCTTT. Protein sequence: CSVERGPLGAFF. The V call is TRBV29-1, the J call TRBJ1-1, with D possibly being TRBD1 (5 bases). The germline V and J ends were trimmed by 2 bases and 11 bases, with 15 bases remaining between them. CDR1 is SQVTM, CDR2 ANQGSEA, per germline. This CDR3 comprises 12 residues.

V gene TRBV6-6 combines with J gene TRBJ2-3, with D tentatively TRBD1 (6 bases). Germline CDR1 and CDR2: MNHNY and SVGAGI (reference sequence). This CDR3 comprises 13 residues. Trimming left V 5 bases short and J 3 bases short, with 9 bases between. The CDR3 reads CASSGRGTDTQYF. In DNA, the CDR3 is TGTGCCAGCAGTGGCAGGGGAACAGATACGCAGTATTTT.

V and J are TRBV7-9 and TRBJ2-5; possible D gene TRBD2, 7 bases. The germline V gene encodes CDR1 SEHNR and CDR2 FQNEAQ (reference sequence). This CDR3 contains 14 residues. Trimming removed 7 bases at V and 1 base at J, with 13 bases between. The chain's CDR3 is CASNDGGLQETQYF. The CDR3 nucleotides read TGTGCCAGCAACGACGGGGGGCTCCAAGAGACCCAGTACTTC.

CDR3 loop: CASSQGLAVYNEQFF. The CDR3 DNA follows: TGCGCCAGCAGCCAAGGGCTAGCGGTCTACAATGAGCAGTTCTTC. The chain employs TRBV4-3 and TRBJ2-1, with TRBD2 identical over 7 bases. Unmatched junction bases numbered 3, after V lost 1 base and J lost 3 bases. Looked up from germline, CDR1 is LGHNA and CDR2 is YSLEER. CDR3 length: 15 residues.

V usage is TRBV11-3 and J usage is TRBJ2-2; D is perhaps TRBD2 (5 bases). The V end was cut by 4 bases, the J end by 6 bases, with 15 bases between. Germline lookup yields CDR1 SGHNT and CDR2 YENEEA. The CDR3 has 15 residues. CDR3 in DNA: TGTGCCAGCAGCTCGGAGACTACCTCTCCCGGGGAGCTGTTTTTT. This translates into CASSSETTSPGELFF.

In its sample, this clone was seen once. V gene TRBV6-6 combines with J gene TRBJ1-5; D gene ambiguous. Between the trimmed V and J ends, which lost 0 bases and 1 base, there was a span of 7 bases. The germline gives CDR1 MNHNY, CDR2 SVGAGI (reference sequence). This CDR3 contains 15 residues. The CDR3 loop reads CASSYSSRSNQPQHF. For the CDR3, the DNA is TGTGCCAGCAGTTACTCTTCCCGGAGCAATCAGCCCCAGCATTTT.

The V call is TRBV10-3, the J call TRBJ2-1, with 8 nucleotides matching TRBD2. The V segment lost 2 bases and the J segment 1 base; nucleotides outside the gene matches: 4. The CDR3 runs 16 residues. Germline CDR1 is ENHRY and CDR2 is SYGVKD. The CDR3 spells CAISETPSGSYNEQFF. CDR3 sequence (DNA): TGTGCCATCAGTGAGACCCCTAGCGGGTCCTACAATGAGCAGTTCTTC.